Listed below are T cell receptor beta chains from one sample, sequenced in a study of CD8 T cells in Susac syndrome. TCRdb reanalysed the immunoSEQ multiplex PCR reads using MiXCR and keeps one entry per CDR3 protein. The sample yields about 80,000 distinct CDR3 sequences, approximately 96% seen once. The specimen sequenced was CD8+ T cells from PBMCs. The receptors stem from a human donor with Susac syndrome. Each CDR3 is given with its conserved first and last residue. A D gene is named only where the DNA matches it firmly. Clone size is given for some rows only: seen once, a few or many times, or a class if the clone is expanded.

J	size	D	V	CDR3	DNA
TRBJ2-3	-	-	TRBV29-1	CSGRGSVGTDTQYF	TGCAGCGGCCGAGGGAGTGTGGGCACAGATACGCAGTATTTT
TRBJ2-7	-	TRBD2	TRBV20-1	CSAREGSYEQYF	TGCAGTGCCCGGGAGGGGTCCTACGAGCAGTACTTC
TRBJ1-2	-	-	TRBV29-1	CSVGRDIANYGYTF	TGCAGCGTTGGAAGGGACATAGCTAACTATGGCTACACCTTC
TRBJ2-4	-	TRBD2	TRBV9	CASSGGGGNIQYF	TGTGCCAGCAGCGGCGGGGGGGGAAACATTCAGTACTTC
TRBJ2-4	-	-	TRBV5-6	CASSSQGNIQYF	TGTGCCAGCAGCTCACAGGGAAACATTCAGTACTTC
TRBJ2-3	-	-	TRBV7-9	CASSSRELNTDTQYF	TGTGCCAGCAGCTCACGGGAACTCAACACAGATACGCAGTATTTT
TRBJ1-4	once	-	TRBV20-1	CSARDPRDVYEKLFF	TGCAGTGCTAGAGATCCCAGGGATGTGTATGAAAAACTGTTTTTT
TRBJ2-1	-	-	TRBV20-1	CSARDSGSYNEQFF	TGCAGTGCTAGAGACTCGGGCTCCTACAATGAGCAGTTCTTC
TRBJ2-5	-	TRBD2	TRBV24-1	CATSDPGTSGTQYF	TGTGCCACCAGTGATCCCGGGACTAGCGGGACCCAGTACTTC
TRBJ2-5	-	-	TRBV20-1	CSANGGTLFVTQYF	TGCAGTGCTAACGGGGGCACCCTTTTTGTGACCCAGTACTTC
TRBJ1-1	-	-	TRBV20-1	CSRMAGANSAFF	TGCAGTCGGATGGCAGGGGCGAACTCAGCTTTCTTT
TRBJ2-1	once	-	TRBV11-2	CASRGSALEQFF	TGTGCCAGCAGAGGGTCCGCCCTTGAGCAGTTCTTC
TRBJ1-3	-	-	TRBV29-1	CSAQLDGAEGNTIYF	TGCAGCGCCCAACTGGACGGTGCAGAAGGAAACACCATATATTTT
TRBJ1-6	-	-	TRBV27	CASSLSAGLPLHF	TGTGCCAGCAGTTTATCAGCGGGGCTTCCCCTCCACTTT
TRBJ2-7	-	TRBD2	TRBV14	CASSPLAGGPRYEQYF	TGTGCCAGCAGCCCACTAGCGGGAGGGCCGAGATACGAGCAGTACTTC
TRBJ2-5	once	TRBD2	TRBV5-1	CASSLSGEEETQYF	TGCGCCAGCAGCCTTAGCGGGGAGGAAGAGACCCAGTACTTC